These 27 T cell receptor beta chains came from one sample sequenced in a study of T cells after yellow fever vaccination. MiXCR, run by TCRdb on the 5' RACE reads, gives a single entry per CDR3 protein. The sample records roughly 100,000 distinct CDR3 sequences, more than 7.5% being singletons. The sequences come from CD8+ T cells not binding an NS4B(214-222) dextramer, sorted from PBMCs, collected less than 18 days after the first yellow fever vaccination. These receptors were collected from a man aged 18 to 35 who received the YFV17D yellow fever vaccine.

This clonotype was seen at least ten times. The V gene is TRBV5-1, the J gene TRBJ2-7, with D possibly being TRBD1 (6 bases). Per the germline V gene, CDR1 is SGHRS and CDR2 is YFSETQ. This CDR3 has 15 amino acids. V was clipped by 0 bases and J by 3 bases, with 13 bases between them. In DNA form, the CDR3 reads TGCGCCAGCAGCTTGGGATTCAGGGGATTCTACGAGCAGTACGTC. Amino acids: CASSLGFRGFYEQYV.

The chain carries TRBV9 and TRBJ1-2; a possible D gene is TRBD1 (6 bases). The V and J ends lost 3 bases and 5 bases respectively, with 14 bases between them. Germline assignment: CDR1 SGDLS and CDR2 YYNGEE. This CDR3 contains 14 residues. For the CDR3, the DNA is TGTGCCAGCAGCGGGACACAGGGAGGGTATGGCTACACCTTC. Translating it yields CASSGTQGGYGYTF.

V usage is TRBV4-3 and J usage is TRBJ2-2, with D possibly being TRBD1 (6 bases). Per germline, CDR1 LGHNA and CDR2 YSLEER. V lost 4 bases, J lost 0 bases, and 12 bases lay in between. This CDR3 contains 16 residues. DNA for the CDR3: TGCGCCAGCAGCCCCTACAGGGACGCGAACACCGGGGAGCTGTTTTTT. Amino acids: CASSPYRDANTGELFF.

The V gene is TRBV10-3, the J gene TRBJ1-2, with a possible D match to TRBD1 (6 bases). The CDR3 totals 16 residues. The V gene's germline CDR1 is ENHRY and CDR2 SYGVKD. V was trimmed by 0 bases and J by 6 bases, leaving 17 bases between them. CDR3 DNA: TGTGCCATCAGTGAGTCGACTCTAGCGGGGGGCGATGGCTACACCTTC. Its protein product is CAISESTLAGGDGYTF.

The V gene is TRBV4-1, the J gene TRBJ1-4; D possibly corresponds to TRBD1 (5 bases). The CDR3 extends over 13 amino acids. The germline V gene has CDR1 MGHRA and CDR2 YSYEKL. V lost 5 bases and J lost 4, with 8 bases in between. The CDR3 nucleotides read TGCGCCAGCAGCGCAGGGTATAATGAAAAACTGTTTTTT. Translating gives CASSAGYNEKLFF.

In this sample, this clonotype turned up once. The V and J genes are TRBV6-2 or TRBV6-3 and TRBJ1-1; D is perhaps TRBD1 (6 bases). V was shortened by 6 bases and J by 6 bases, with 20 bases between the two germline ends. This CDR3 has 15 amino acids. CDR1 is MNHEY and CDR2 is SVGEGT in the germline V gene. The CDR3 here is CASRDVRGLNAEAFF. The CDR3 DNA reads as TGTGCCAGCAGAGACGTCAGGGGACTCAACGCTGAAGCTTTCTTT.

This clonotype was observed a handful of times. CDR3 protein: CASTSAWRGDTQYF. CDR3 DNA: TGTGCCAGCACCTCCGCCTGGAGAGGGGATACGCAGTATTTT. This chain links TRBV27 with TRBJ2-3, with D perhaps matching TRBD2 (5 bases). Trimming stripped 7 bases from V and 6 bases from J, with 17 bases between. Germline loops: CDR1 MNHEY, CDR2 SMNVEV (reference sequence). The CDR3 loop spans 14 amino acids.

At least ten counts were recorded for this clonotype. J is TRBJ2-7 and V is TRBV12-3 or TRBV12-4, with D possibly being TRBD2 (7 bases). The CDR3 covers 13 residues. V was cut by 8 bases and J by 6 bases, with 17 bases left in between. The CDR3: CASGNGGPSEQYF. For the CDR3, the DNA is TGTGCCAGCGGCAACGGGGGGCCCTCCGAGCAGTACTTC.

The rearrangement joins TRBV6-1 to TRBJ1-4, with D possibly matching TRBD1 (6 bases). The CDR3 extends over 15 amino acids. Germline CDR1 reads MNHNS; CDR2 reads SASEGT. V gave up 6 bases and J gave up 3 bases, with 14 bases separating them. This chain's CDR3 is CASRFSGAANEKLFF. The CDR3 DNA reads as TGTGCCAGCAGATTTTCAGGGGCGGCTAATGAAAAACTGTTTTTT.

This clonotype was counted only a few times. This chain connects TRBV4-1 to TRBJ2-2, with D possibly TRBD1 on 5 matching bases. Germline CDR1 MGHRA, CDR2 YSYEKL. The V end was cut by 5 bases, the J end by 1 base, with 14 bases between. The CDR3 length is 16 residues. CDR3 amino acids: CASSGEGVENTGELFF. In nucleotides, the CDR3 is TGCGCCAGCAGCGGAGAAGGGGTGGAGAACACCGGGGAGCTGTTTTTT.

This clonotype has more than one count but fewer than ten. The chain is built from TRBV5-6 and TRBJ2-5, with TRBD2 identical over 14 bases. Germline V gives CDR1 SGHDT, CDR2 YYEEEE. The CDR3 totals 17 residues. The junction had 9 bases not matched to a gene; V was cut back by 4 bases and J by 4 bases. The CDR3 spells CASSQTSGGADGETQYF. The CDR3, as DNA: TGTGCCAGCAGCCAGACTAGCGGGGGGGCTGACGGAGAGACCCAGTACTTC.

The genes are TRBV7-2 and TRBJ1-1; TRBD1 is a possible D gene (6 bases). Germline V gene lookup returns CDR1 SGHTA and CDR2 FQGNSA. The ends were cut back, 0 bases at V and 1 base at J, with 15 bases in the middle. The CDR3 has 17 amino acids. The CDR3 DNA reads TGTGCCAGCAGCTTAGCCCCCCGGGGGCCTAAGAACACTGAAGCTTTCTTT. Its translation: CASSLAPRGPKNTEAFF.

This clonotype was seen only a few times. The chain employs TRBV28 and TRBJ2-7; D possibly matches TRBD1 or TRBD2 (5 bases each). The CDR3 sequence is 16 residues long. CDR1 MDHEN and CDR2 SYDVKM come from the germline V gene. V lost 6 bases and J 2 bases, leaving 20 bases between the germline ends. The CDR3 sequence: CASSRRSGTYPYEQYV. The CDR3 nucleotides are TGTGCCAGCAGCCGGCGATCCGGGACGTACCCCTACGAGCAGTACGTC.

CDR3 sequence (DNA): TGTGCCAGCAGTTTACGCGCAGGGGCTGCCTCTGGGGCCAACGTCCTGACTTTC. This codes for CASSLRAGAASGANVLTF. The V and J genes are TRBV12-3 or TRBV12-4 and TRBJ2-6; TRBD1 might be the D (6 bases). The CDR3 runs 18 residues. V lost 2 bases, J lost 0 bases, and 14 bases lay in between.

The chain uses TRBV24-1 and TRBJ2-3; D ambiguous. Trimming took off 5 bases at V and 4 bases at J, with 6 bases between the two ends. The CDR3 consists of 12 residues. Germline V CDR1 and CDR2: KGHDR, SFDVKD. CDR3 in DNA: TGTGCCACCAGTGTCGTGTCAGATACGCAGTATTTT. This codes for CATSVVSDTQYF.

Here the CDR3 DNA reads TGCAGGGCAACTAGTTTTACAGATACGCAGTATTTT. This sequence encodes CRATSFTDTQYF. The chain joins TRBV20-1 to TRBJ2-3, with D possibly TRBD2 on 5 matching bases. CDR3 length: 12 residues. Germline V lookup: CDR1 DFQATT, CDR2 SNEGSKA (reference sequence).

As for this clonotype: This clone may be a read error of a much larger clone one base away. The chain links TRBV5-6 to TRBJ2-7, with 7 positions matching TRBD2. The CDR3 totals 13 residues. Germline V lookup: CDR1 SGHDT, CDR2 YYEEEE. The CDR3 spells CANSGVDSYEQYV. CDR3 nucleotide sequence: TGTGCCAACAGCGGGGTAGACTCCTACGAGCAGTACGTC.

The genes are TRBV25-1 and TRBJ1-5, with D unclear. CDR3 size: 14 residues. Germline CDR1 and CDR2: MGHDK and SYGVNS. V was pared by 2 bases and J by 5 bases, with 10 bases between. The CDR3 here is CASSEAFLDQPQHF. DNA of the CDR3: TGTGCCAGCAGTGAAGCGTTTCTGGATCAGCCCCAGCATTTT.

The CDR3 DNA reads as TGCGCCAGCAGCTTGACCCCGGGACACCTGAACACCGGGGAGCTGTTTTTT. It codes for CASSLTPGHLNTGELFF. This sequence joins TRBV5-1 and TRBJ2-2, with D perhaps TRBD1 (6 bases). V was cut by 1 base and J by 1 base, with 14 bases left in between. This CDR3 region has 17 residues. The germline V gene encodes CDR1 SGHRS and CDR2 YFSETQ.

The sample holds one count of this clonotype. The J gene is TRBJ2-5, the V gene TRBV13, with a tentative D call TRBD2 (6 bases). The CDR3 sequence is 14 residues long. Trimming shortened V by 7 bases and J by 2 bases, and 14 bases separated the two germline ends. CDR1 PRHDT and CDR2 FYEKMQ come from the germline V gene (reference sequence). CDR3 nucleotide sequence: TGTGCCAGCACCCGCCCCGGGAGACAAGAGACCCAGTACTTC. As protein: CASTRPGRQETQYF.

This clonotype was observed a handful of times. In nucleotides, the CDR3 is TGTGCCAGCAGCGTAGTCGACAAGGGGACCAACGAGCAGTACTTC. Protein sequence: CASSVVDKGTNEQYF. The chain employs TRBV9 and TRBJ2-7; the D call may be TRBD1 or TRBD2 (5 bases each). Deletions cut 0 bases from V and 5 bases from J, with 15 bases between. The CDR3 totals 15 residues. Looked up from germline, CDR1 is SGDLS and CDR2 is YYNGEE.

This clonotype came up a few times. CDR3 protein: CASSLPRADTQYF. DNA of the CDR3: TGCGCCAGCAGCTTACCCAGGGCAGATACGCAGTATTTT. The chain is built from TRBV5-1 and TRBJ2-3, with D perhaps TRBD1 (5 bases). Between the trimmed V and J ends, which lost 2 bases and 4 bases, there was a span of 8 bases. The CDR3 has 13 residues. Germline loops: CDR1 SGHRS, CDR2 YFSETQ.

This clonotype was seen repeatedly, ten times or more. Here the CDR3 reads CSAREMGRLNNEQFF. The CDR3 DNA sequence: TGCAGTGCTAGAGAGATGGGGCGGTTAAACAATGAGCAGTTCTTC. The rearrangement joins TRBV20-1 to TRBJ2-1; D may be TRBD1 (5 bases). This CDR3 is built from 15 residues. Germline V gene data show CDR1 as DFQATT and CDR2 as SNEGSKA (reference sequence). Trimming removed 0 bases from V and 5 bases from J, with 14 bases in between.

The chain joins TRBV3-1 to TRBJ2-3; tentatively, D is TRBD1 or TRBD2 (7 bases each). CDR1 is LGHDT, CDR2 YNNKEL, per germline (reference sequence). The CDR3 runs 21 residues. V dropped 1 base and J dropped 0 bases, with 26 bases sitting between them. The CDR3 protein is CASSQAPGYQGGEASTDTQYF. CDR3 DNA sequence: TGTGCCAGCAGCCAAGCCCCGGGCTACCAGGGGGGGGAGGCGAGCACAGATACGCAGTATTTT.

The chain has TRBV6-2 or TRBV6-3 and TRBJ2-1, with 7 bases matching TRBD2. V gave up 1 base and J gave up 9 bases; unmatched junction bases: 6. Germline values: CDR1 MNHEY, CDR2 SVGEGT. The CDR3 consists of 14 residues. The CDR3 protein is CASSYWGGDSEQFF. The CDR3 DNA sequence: TGTGCCAGCAGTTACTGGGGAGGGGATAGTGAGCAGTTCTTC.

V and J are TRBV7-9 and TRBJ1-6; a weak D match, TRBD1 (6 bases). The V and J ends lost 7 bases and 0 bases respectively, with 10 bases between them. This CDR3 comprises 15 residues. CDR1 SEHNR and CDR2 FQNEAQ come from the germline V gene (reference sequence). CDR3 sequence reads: CASMGAYSYNSPLHF. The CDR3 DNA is TGTGCCAGCATGGGGGCATACTCCTATAATTCACCCCTCCACTTT.

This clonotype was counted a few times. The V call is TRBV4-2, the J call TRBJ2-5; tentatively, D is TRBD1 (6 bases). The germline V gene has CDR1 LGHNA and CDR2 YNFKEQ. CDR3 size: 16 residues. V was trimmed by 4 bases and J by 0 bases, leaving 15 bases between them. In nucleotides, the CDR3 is TGTGCCAGCAGCCGCAGGGGCGGGTGGTACCAAGAGACCCAGTACTTC. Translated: CASSRRGGWYQETQYF.